The T cell receptor (beta chain) described here comes from a study of blood T cell repertoires in COVID-19. Here immunoSEQ multiplex PCR was the method, and the copy in TCRdb shows in-frame clones only, minus some. The sample records 150,000 or so clones, more than 80% being singletons. Input material: peripheral blood. This TCR came from a man younger than 30 with COVID-19, enrolled during active disease.

CDR3: CASSLPGQTETQYF. The CDR3, as DNA: TGTGCCAGCAGCTTACCGGGACAGACAGAGACCCAGTACTTC. The J gene is TRBJ2-5, the V gene TRBV7-8, with 7 bases fitting TRBD1. This CDR3 is 14 amino acids long. Germline assignment: CDR1 SGHVS and CDR2 FQNEAQ. V was clipped by 2 bases and J by 4 bases; unmatched bases: 4.